Listed here are 20 T cell receptor beta chains from one sample, sequenced in a study of T cells in Graves' hyperthyroidism and ophthalmopathy. TCR beta CDR3 region amplification was performed from RNA transcripts. TCR CDR3 regions were first amplified by RT-PCR with HTBI primers. TCRdb re-analysed the multiplex PCR reads in MiXCR, keeping a single row per CDR3 protein. The sample lists over 300,000 distinct CDR3 sequences, around 13% occurring once. The specimen was blood. The receptor set was obtained from a woman in her thirties or forties with Graves' ophthalmopathy.

This chain joins TRBV2 and TRBJ1-3, with 7 bases identical to TRBD1. The CDR3 extends over 15 amino acids. Trimming took 4 bases from V and 2 from J; bases not matched to a gene: 5. Germline CDR1 is SNHLY and CDR2 is FYNNEI. The CDR3 here is CASSALTGTGNTIYF. The CDR3 nucleotides are TGTGCCAGCAGTGCGTTGACAGGGACTGGAAACACCATATATTTT.

About this clonotype itself: This may stem from a read error, because a much larger clone lies one nucleotide away. This chain joins TRBV20-1 and TRBJ2-5, with a possible D match to TRBD2 (6 bases). This CDR3 contains 14 residues. Germline values: CDR1 DFQATT, CDR2 SNEGSKA (reference sequence). This chain's CDR3 is CCAPAGGLQETQYF. DNA of the CDR3: TGCTGTGCCCCGGCTGGGGGACTCCAAGAGACCCAGTACTTC.

V and J are TRBV19 and TRBJ2-2, with D possibly matching TRBD1 (5 bases). CDR1 LNHDA and CDR2 SQIVND come from the germline V gene (reference sequence). CDR3 length: 14 amino acids. The V end was cut by 8 bases, the J end by 3 bases, with 13 bases between. As DNA, the CDR3 is TGTGCCAGTTCCAAGGGGTTTCACACCGGGGAGCTGTTTTTT. Translating gives CASSKGFHTGELFF.

This clonotype has a count of ten or more. This chain connects TRBV11-2 to TRBJ1-2; 7 nucleotides match TRBD1. CDR3 size: 14 residues. Germline lookup yields CDR1 SGHAT and CDR2 FQNNGV. J lost 5 bases, V lost 2 bases, and 5 bases had no gene match. The CDR3 sequence is CASSLSGTEYGYTF. As DNA, the CDR3 is TGTGCCAGCAGCTTATCCGGGACAGAGTATGGCTACACCTTC.

In this sample, this clonotype turned up many times. This sequence joins TRBV6-1 and TRBJ2-7, with 9 nucleotides matching TRBD2. Germline V CDR1 and CDR2: MNHNS, SASEGT. This CDR3 spans 16 amino acids. Losses at the gene ends were 5 bases for V and 2 bases for J; bases not matched to a gene: 10. CDR3 sequence: CASSLSWTSATYEQYF. The CDR3 region has the DNA TGTGCCAGCAGTCTCAGCTGGACTAGCGCAACCTACGAGCAGTACTTC.

This clonotype came up many times. The V call is TRBV28, the J call TRBJ2-5; 8 bases agree with TRBD2. The length of the CDR3 is 16 residues. V lost 2 bases to trimming and J lost 1 base; unmatched junction nucleotides: 6. Germline V gives CDR1 MDHEN, CDR2 SYDVKM. CDR3 nucleotide sequence: TGTGCCAGCAGTTTAGCCGCGGGGGGCTCCCAAGAGACCCAGTACTTC. Translated: CASSLAAGGSQETQYF.

There are a few counts of this clonotype. This chain connects TRBV4-2 to TRBJ2-2; D may be TRBD1 or TRBD2 (5 bases each). The CDR3 contains 13 residues. V was shortened by 1 base and J by 7 bases, with 7 bases between the two germline ends. Germline lookup yields CDR1 LGHNA and CDR2 YNFKEQ. The CDR3 protein is CASSQGGIGELFF. CDR3 in DNA: TGTGCCAGCAGCCAAGGGGGGATCGGGGAGCTGTTTTTT.

This clonotype was counted between two and nine times. A single base separates this from a much larger clone, so it may be a read error. The rearrangement joins TRBV12-3 or TRBV12-4 to TRBJ2-1, with TRBD2 matching 14 bases. CDR3 length equals 16 residues. V gave up 6 bases and J gave up 15 bases; unmatched junction bases: 16. CDR3 DNA sequence: TGTGCCAGCAGCCCCGCCGGGACTAGCGGGAGAGGGGGGCGGTTCTTC. This gives the protein CASSPAGTSGRGGRFF.

The chain couples TRBV4-2 to TRBJ2-1; 10 bases align to TRBD1. Germline CDR1 and CDR2: LGHNA and YNFKEQ. The CDR3 contains 15 residues. Trimming removed 1 base from V and 8 bases from J; junction bases left unmatched: 5. The CDR3 reads CASSQAGTGVDEQFF. The CDR3 bases are TGTGCCAGCAGCCAAGCCGGGACAGGGGTTGATGAGCAGTTCTTC.

V gene TRBV20-1 combines with J gene TRBJ1-2; weak D call: TRBD1 (5 bases). V dropped 6 bases and J dropped 0 bases, with 26 bases sitting between them. The CDR3 length is 18 residues. The germline gives CDR1 DFQATT, CDR2 SNEGSKA (reference sequence). The CDR3 spells CSATRIRDGDSPNYGYTF. As DNA, the CDR3 is TGCAGTGCAACAAGAATAAGGGACGGAGATTCACCTAACTATGGCTACACCTTC.

The table lists this clonotype with many counts. The rearrangement uses TRBV7-9 and TRBJ2-1; D is unclear. Trimming removed 5 bases from V and 10 bases from J, with 9 bases in between. CDR1 SEHNR and CDR2 FQNEAQ come from the germline V gene (reference sequence). This CDR3 region has 11 residues. The CDR3 loop is CASSPTAEQFF. In nucleotides, the CDR3 is TGTGCCAGCAGCCCCACTGCGGAGCAGTTCTTC. The full variable domain, its missing parts supplied by reference TRBV7-9 and TRBJ2-1, is DTGVSQNPRHKITKRGQNVTFRCDPISEHNRLYWYRQTLGQGPEFLTYFQNEAQLEKSRLLSDRFSAERPKGSFSTLEIQRTEQGDSAMYLCASSPTAEQFFGPGTRLTVL.

Worth noting for this clonotype: Possible read error: a much larger clone is one base away. V is TRBV24-1 and J is TRBJ2-6, with unresolved D. In germline, CDR1 is KGHDR, CDR2 SFDVKD. CDR3 length equals 15 residues. Trimming removed 4 bases from V and 0 bases from J, with 6 bases in between. The CDR3 spells CATSDGSSGANVLTF. CDR3 DNA: TGTGCCACCAGTGACGGGTCCTCTGGGGCCAACGTCCTGACTTTC.

This clonotype was detected only a few times. V usage is TRBV20-1 and J usage is TRBJ1-4; D unresolved. V shed 1 base and J shed 7 bases, with 19 bases lying between them. Germline loops: CDR1 DFQATT, CDR2 SNEGSKA (reference sequence). The CDR3 has 16 amino acids. CDR3 sequence: CSARGMGGESGEKLFF. CDR3 bases: TGCAGTGCTAGAGGCATGGGTGGGGAATCTGGTGAAAAACTGTTTTTT.

Concerning this clonotype itself: A much larger clone lies one base from this, so it may be a read error. Without the conserved terminal phenylalanine or tryptophan, this CDR3 likely stems from a read error. The J gene is TRBJ1-1, the V gene TRBV5-1; perhaps TRBD1 as D (6 bases). V dropped 4 bases and J dropped 1 base, with 14 bases sitting between them. This CDR3 comprises 15 residues. Per germline, CDR1 SGHRS and CDR2 YFSETQ. This chain's CDR3 is CASSGGTLGNTEAFL. The CDR3 bases are TGCGCCAGCAGCGGCGGGACACTGGGGAACACTGAAGCTTTCTTG.

Many counts were recorded for this clonotype. This chain joins TRBV10-3 and TRBJ2-7; 11 nucleotides match TRBD1. From germline, CDR1 is ENHRY and CDR2 SYGVKD. CDR3 size: 15 residues. V lost 5 bases and J lost 5; bases outside the gene matches: 8. The CDR3 nucleotides are TGTGCCATCAGTAATCCGGGACAGGGGGTGAACGAGCAGTACTTC. Its translation: CAISNPGQGVNEQYF.

This chain links TRBV29-1 with TRBJ2-5, with D tentatively TRBD2 (7 bases). Germline CDR1 reads SQVTM; CDR2 reads ANQGSEA. Trimming stripped 7 bases from V and 7 bases from J, with 28 bases between. The CDR3 runs 16 residues. The CDR3 DNA follows: TGCAGCGGCGCTCTAAAAGGACGGGGGGCGCAGGGGACCCAGTACTTC. Encoded protein: CSGALKGRGAQGTQYF.

At least ten counts were recorded for this clonotype. V gene TRBV7-8 combines with J gene TRBJ2-2; no firm D call. Germline CDR1 SGHVS, CDR2 FQNEAQ. V was clipped by 2 bases and J by 1 base, with 11 bases between them. The CDR3 covers 16 residues. The CDR3 sequence is CASSLLGRVNTGELFF. DNA for the CDR3: TGTGCCAGCAGCTTATTAGGCAGAGTGAACACCGGGGAGCTGTTTTTT.

This clonotype has ten or more counts. V usage is TRBV7-6 and J usage is TRBJ1-3, with a possible D match to TRBD1 (6 bases). Germline CDR1 SGHVS, CDR2 FNYEAQ. Trimming cost V 0 bases and J 1 base, with 10 bases left between them. This CDR3 is 16 amino acids long. CDR3 coding DNA: TGTGCCAGCAGCTTAGCCCCAGGGGCATCTGGAAACACCATATATTTT. Translation gives CASSLAPGASGNTIYF.

Concerning this clonotype itself: A much larger clone is a single base away; this may be a read error. The J gene is TRBJ1-1, the V gene TRBV20-1; D remains unclear. The CDR3 runs to 18 residues. Trimming shortened V by 2 bases and J by 0 bases, and 22 bases separated the two germline ends. The germline V gene encodes CDR1 DFQATT and CDR2 SNEGSKA (reference sequence). The CDR3 DNA follows: TGCAGTGCTAGATCCGTCTCCCCCAGCGGCGGCGTGAACACTGAAGCTTTCTTT. As protein: CSARSVSPSGGVNTEAFF.

A remark on this clonotype: This clone may be a read error of a much larger clone one base away. No conserved phenylalanine or tryptophan is present at the end of the CDR3, so a read error is the likely explanation. V gene TRBV20-1 combines with J gene TRBJ2-3, with 7 bases aligning to TRBD1. The V segment lost 8 bases and the J segment 7 bases; nucleotides outside the gene matches: 6. The CDR3 is made up of 11 amino acids. The germline V gene encodes CDR1 DFQATT and CDR2 SNEGSKA (reference sequence). The CDR3 spells CSLQQGYTQYS. DNA for the CDR3: TGCAGTCTCCAACAGGGGTATACGCAGTATTCT.